Shown below are 30 T cell receptor beta chains from a single sample sequenced in a study of response to subunit inactivated influenza vaccine. From the RT-PCR reads, TCRdb called clonotypes with MiXCR, one entry per CDR3 protein. Altogether more than 400,000 distinct CDR3 sequences are present, around 7.9% being singletons, with the ten largest covering 13%. The sample was PBMCs from blood, taken around 2 years after vaccination. These receptors all stem from a man aged 45 to 70 who received an inactivated influenza vaccine.

This clonotype was seen ten or more times. The V call is TRBV3-1, the J call TRBJ2-1; D remains unclear. Germline V gene data show CDR1 as LGHDT and CDR2 as YNNKEL (reference sequence). Trimming pared 3 bases from V and 7 bases from J, leaving 4 bases between. There are 11 residues in the CDR3. CDR3 residues: CASSQTNEQFF. DNA of the CDR3: TGTGCCAGCAGCCAGACGAATGAGCAGTTCTTC.

This clonotype has just a few counts. The V gene is TRBV4-2, the J gene TRBJ2-2; 7 positions agree with TRBD2. V dropped 0 bases and J dropped 4; count of bases not matched to a gene: 8. The CDR3 has 17 amino acids. Germline V gene data show CDR1 as LGHNA and CDR2 as YNFKEQ. The CDR3 coding sequence is TGTGCCAGCAGCCAAGAGGTCGGGCGGGGGAGCACCGGGGAGCTGTTTTTT. Its protein product is CASSQEVGRGSTGELFF.

This sequence joins TRBV4-2 and TRBJ1-5; no clear D gene. Between the trimmed V and J ends, which lost 4 bases and 5 bases, there was a span of 18 bases. The CDR3 runs 16 residues. From germline, CDR1 is LGHNA and CDR2 YNFKEQ. The CDR3 loop is CASSPPGLKGYQPQHF. In DNA, the CDR3 is TGTGCCAGCAGCCCTCCGGGCCTCAAAGGGTATCAGCCCCAGCATTTT.

J is TRBJ1-1 and V is TRBV30; TRBD1 agrees at 8 bases. The CDR3 spans 13 residues. Trimming at V came to 8 bases and at J to 6 bases, leaving 11 bases not matched to a gene. CDR1 is GTSNPN, CDR2 SVGIG, per germline (reference sequence). The CDR3 here is CAGQGAQNSEAFF. In DNA, the CDR3 is TGTGCCGGCCAGGGGGCGCAGAATTCTGAAGCTTTCTTT.

This clonotype has ten or more counts. The V call is TRBV28, the J call TRBJ2-3; D may correspond to TRBD1 or TRBD2 (5 bases each). The CDR3 is 15 residues long. Germline lookup yields CDR1 MDHEN and CDR2 SYDVKM. The V end was cut by 7 bases, the J end by 3 bases, with 17 bases between. The CDR3: CASTPRPWGTDTQYF. For the CDR3, the DNA is TGTGCCAGCACCCCTCGCCCGTGGGGGACAGATACGCAGTATTTT.

This sequence joins TRBV10-3 and TRBJ2-5; perhaps TRBD1 as D (6 bases). The CDR3 is 13 amino acids. V shed 7 bases and J shed 2 bases, with 11 bases lying between them. Germline V lookup: CDR1 ENHRY, CDR2 SYGVKD. CDR3 loop: CAITDRRQETQYF. DNA of the CDR3: TGTGCCATCACAGACAGGAGGCAAGAGACCCAGTACTTC.

The genes are TRBV15 and TRBJ2-7; D possibly corresponds to TRBD1 (6 bases). The CDR3 sequence is 18 residues long. Germline values: CDR1 LNHNV, CDR2 YYDKDF (reference sequence). V gave up 1 base and J gave up 4 bases, with 23 bases separating them. The CDR3 nucleotides read TGTGCCACCAGCAGAGGAATGGGTGGGAAACTCACAGGGTACGAGCAGTACTTC. It codes for CATSRGMGGKLTGYEQYF.

This chain connects TRBV18 to TRBJ2-6; 9 positions agree with TRBD1. Germline CDR1 reads KGHSH; CDR2 reads LQKENI. The V gene end was trimmed by 2 bases and the J gene end by 0 bases; junction bases not matched to a gene: 5. This CDR3 has 18 residues. CDR3 sequence: CASSPDRGIGSGANVLTF. The CDR3 DNA is TGTGCCAGCTCACCAGACAGGGGGATTGGCTCTGGGGCCAACGTCCTGACTTTC.

This clonotype was counted a few times. The J gene is TRBJ2-7, the V gene TRBV7-2; no reliable D call. V was trimmed by 4 bases and J by 8 bases, leaving 18 bases between them. In germline, CDR1 is SGHTA, CDR2 FQGNSA. The CDR3 loop spans 14 amino acids. CDR3 residues: CASSSSARLDQQYF. CDR3 in DNA: TGTGCCAGCAGCTCCAGCGCGCGGCTGGATCAGCAGTACTTC.

This clonotype has a handful of counts. The V and J genes are TRBV12-3 or TRBV12-4 and TRBJ2-1; 15 positions agree with TRBD2. V lost 4 bases and J lost 4; bases outside the gene matches: 2. The CDR3 has 16 amino acids. This chain's CDR3 is CASSWTSGGGYNEQFF. The CDR3 DNA sequence: TGTGCCAGCAGTTGGACTAGCGGGGGGGGATACAATGAGCAGTTCTTC.

The rearrangement links TRBV7-9 to TRBJ2-2, with 11 positions matching TRBD2. Germline V lookup: CDR1 SEHNR, CDR2 FQNEAQ (reference sequence). The CDR3 runs 17 residues. With V trimmed by 6 bases and J by 4 bases, 10 bases remained unmatched. CDR3 sequence: CASSPSLGTSGTGELFF. The CDR3 DNA reads as TGTGCCAGCAGTCCCTCTCTCGGGACTAGCGGCACCGGGGAGCTGTTTTTT.

In its sample, this clonotype was seen many times. This chain joins TRBV25-1 and TRBJ2-7, with a tentative D call TRBD2 (6 bases). Germline values: CDR1 MGHDK, CDR2 SYGVNS. V lost 3 bases and J lost 7, with 16 bases in between. The CDR3 covers 14 residues. Here the CDR3 DNA reads TGTGCCAGCAGTGAGTCTCTAGCGAGGTTGGAGCAGTACTTC. Translating it yields CASSESLARLEQYF.

This clonotype was counted ten times or more. This chain uses TRBV12-3 or TRBV12-4 with TRBJ1-5, with no clear D. V dropped 4 bases and J dropped 4 bases, with 8 bases sitting between them. This CDR3 is built from 13 residues. The CDR3 protein is CASSYEGNQPQHF. The CDR3 DNA sequence: TGTGCCAGCAGTTACGAGGGAAATCAGCCCCAGCATTTT.

This clonotype was detected a few times. The chain joins TRBV12-5 to TRBJ2-2; TRBD1 is a possible D gene (5 bases). Trimming stripped 6 bases from V and 1 base from J, with 12 bases between. Germline CDR1 and CDR2: LGHNT and FRNRAP. The CDR3 contains 15 residues. CDR3 region: CASGNPTGNTGELFF. CDR3 sequence (DNA): TGTGCTAGTGGGAACCCTACAGGGAACACCGGGGAGCTGTTTTTT.

The genes are TRBV7-2 and TRBJ2-7; 9 positions agree with TRBD1. The CDR3 consists of 13 residues. Germline CDR1 reads SGHTA; CDR2 reads FQGNSA. Trimming removed 5 bases from V and 5 bases from J; junction bases left unmatched: 4. In DNA form, the CDR3 reads TGTGCCAGCAGCCGGGACAGGGCCAACGAGCAGTACTTC. The encoded protein is CASSRDRANEQYF. Filled out from reference TRBV7-2 and TRBJ2-7, the complete variable domain reads GAGVSQSPSNKVTEKGKDVELRCDPISGHTALYWYRQSLGQGLEFLIYFQGNSAPDKSGLPSDRFSAERTGGSVSTLTIQRTQQEDSAVYLCASSRDRANEQYFGPGTRLTVT.

The V and J genes are TRBV12-3 or TRBV12-4 and TRBJ2-3; TRBD2 matches 8 bases. CDR3 size: 16 residues. The V gene end was trimmed by 3 bases and the J gene end by 1 base; junction bases not matched to a gene: 6. The CDR3 is CASSLNPGLGTDTQYF. CDR3 bases: TGTGCCAGCAGTTTGAACCCGGGACTAGGCACAGATACGCAGTATTTT.

This clonotype was seen only a few times. The V gene is TRBV20-1, the J gene TRBJ1-5, with 9 nucleotides matching TRBD1. The V segment lost 6 bases and the J segment 3 bases; nucleotides outside the gene matches: 9. CDR1 is DFQATT, CDR2 SNEGSKA, per germline (reference sequence). CDR3 length: 15 amino acids. CDR3 amino acids: CSAHAGTGPNQPQHF. The CDR3, as DNA: TGCAGTGCCCATGCCGGGACAGGGCCCAATCAGCCCCAGCATTTT.

Many counts were recorded for this clonotype. The chain is built from TRBV4-3 and TRBJ2-1, with TRBD2 as a possible D gene (6 bases). This CDR3 is built from 16 residues. V dropped 0 bases and J dropped 5 bases, with 14 bases sitting between them. Germline V gives CDR1 LGHNA, CDR2 YSLEER. In DNA, the CDR3 is TGCGCCAGCAGCCAAGATAGTTGGACTACGAACAATGAGCAGTTCTTC. It translates to CASSQDSWTTNNEQFF.

The gene calls are TRBV7-9 and TRBJ2-2; the D is unclear. Trimming left V 3 bases short and J 2 bases short, with 16 bases between. In germline, CDR1 is SEHNR, CDR2 FQNEAQ (reference sequence). The CDR3 sequence is 17 residues long. CDR3 bases: TGTGCCAGCAGCTTTACGACATTCACGACCAACACCGGGGAGCTGTTTTTT. It is translated as CASSFTTFTTNTGELFF.

This clonotype was counted at least ten times. V is TRBV20-1 and J is TRBJ1-6; D not certain. This CDR3 has 16 residues. Trimming cost V 0 bases and J 2 bases, with 11 bases left between them. CDR1 DFQATT and CDR2 SNEGSKA come from the germline V gene (reference sequence). The CDR3 coding sequence is TGCAGTGCTAGAGATATCCGCGCGCCCTATAATTCACCCCTCCACTTT. Amino acid sequence: CSARDIRAPYNSPLHF.

This clonotype was recorded many times. The chain links TRBV10-3 to TRBJ2-2; no firm D call. Germline-derived CDR1 and CDR2 are ENHRY and SYGVKD. V shed 0 bases and J shed 1 base, with 0 bases lying between them. The CDR3 loop spans 13 amino acids. DNA for the CDR3: TGTGCCATCAGTGAGTCGAACACCGGGGAGCTGTTTTTT. Its translation is CAISESNTGELFF.

The gene calls are TRBV12-3 or TRBV12-4 and TRBJ2-7; the D gene could be TRBD1 or TRBD2 (5 bases each). V gave up 3 bases and J gave up 4 bases, with 19 bases separating them. The CDR3 extends over 16 amino acids. DNA for the CDR3: TGTGCCAGCAGTTTCGTCCGGGGCTGGTATCGATACGAGCAGTACTTC. This translates into CASSFVRGWYRYEQYF.

This clonotype was observed a handful of times. The CDR3 nucleotides are TGTGCCAGCAGCTTAGGAGGGACTAGCGGGAGGACCGGCTACAATGAGCAGTTCTTC. As protein: CASSLGGTSGRTGYNEQFF. The chain carries TRBV11-1 and TRBJ2-1, with 15 bases matching TRBD2. V lost 1 base to trimming and J lost 3 bases; unmatched junction nucleotides: 7. The germline V gene encodes CDR1 SGHAT and CDR2 FQDESV (reference sequence). The CDR3 runs to 19 residues.

The V call is TRBV18, the J call TRBJ2-7; 8 positions agree with TRBD1. The CDR3 loop spans 13 amino acids. V shed 6 bases, J shed 9 bases, and the junction held 10 bases outside the gene matches. The germline gives CDR1 KGHSH, CDR2 LQKENI. The CDR3 sequence: CASSGTGPHPQYF. Written as DNA, the CDR3 is TGTGCCAGCTCCGGGACAGGCCCCCACCCGCAGTACTTC.

This clonotype was seen at least ten times. The V and J genes are TRBV7-2 and TRBJ2-2; TRBD1 matches 8 bases. Germline assignment: CDR1 SGHTA and CDR2 FQGNSA. With V trimmed by 2 bases and J by 13 bases, 6 bases remained unmatched. The CDR3 totals 13 residues. The DNA for the CDR3 is TGTGCCAGCAGCTTACTTGGACAGGGCTGGCTGTTTTTT. The encoded protein is CASSLLGQGWLFF.

This clonotype was seen many times. The V call is TRBV7-9, the J call TRBJ1-4; tentatively, D is TRBD1 (6 bases). V lost 5 bases to trimming and J lost 3 bases, with 10 bases between them. Germline V gene data show CDR1 as SEHNR and CDR2 as FQNEAQ (reference sequence). The CDR3 spans 14 residues. The CDR3 reads CASSGQGPNEKLFF. For the CDR3, the DNA is TGTGCCAGCAGCGGGCAGGGGCCTAATGAAAAACTGTTTTTT.

On this clonotype: A much larger clone lies one base from this, so it may be a read error. This chain joins TRBV28 and TRBJ2-5; D is undetermined. The ends were cut back, 3 bases at V and 2 bases at J, with 7 bases in the middle. The germline CDR1 and CDR2 sequences are MDHEN and SYDVKM. This CDR3 contains 13 residues. The CDR3 DNA reads as TGTGCCAGCAGTTTTGCACAGCAAGAGACCCAGTACTTC. This translates into CASSFAQQETQYF.

The table lists this clonotype with a few counts. The chain employs TRBV5-1 and TRBJ2-3, with D possibly matching TRBD1 (5 bases). The CDR3 runs to 15 residues. CDR1 is SGHRS and CDR2 is YFSETQ in the germline V gene. V lost 4 bases and J lost 1, with 13 bases in between. The CDR3 bases are TGCGCCAGCAGCACCTCAACGACAGGCACAGATACGCAGTATTTT. This codes for CASSTSTTGTDTQYF.

This clonotype was counted only a few times. The rearrangement joins TRBV5-1 to TRBJ2-7, with D unresolved. Germline CDR1 and CDR2: SGHRS and YFSETQ. Trimming shortened V by 3 bases and J by 2 bases, and 12 bases separated the two germline ends. CDR3 length equals 14 residues. In nucleotides, the CDR3 is TGCGCCAGCAGCTGGGAAGTTCAAACCTACGAGCAGTACTTC. This encodes CASSWEVQTYEQYF.

The rearrangement uses TRBV28 and TRBJ2-7; D not resolved. Germline CDR1 and CDR2: MDHEN and SYDVKM. V was cut by 6 bases and J by 0 bases, with 12 bases left in between. The CDR3 has 14 amino acids. The CDR3 here is CASSFAISSYEQYF. The CDR3 bases are TGTGCCAGCAGCTTCGCTATAAGCTCCTACGAGCAGTACTTC.